A single sample gave rise to the 32 T cell receptor beta chains below, sequenced in a study of shared clonotypes between healthy human individuals. Measured with immunoSEQ multiplex PCR; TCRdb has only the in-frame clones, and not every one. The table includes about 470,000 clones, around 79% detected once. Sequences were obtained from PBMCs. These receptors were collected from a woman aged 40 to 50 in good health. Some clones in this sample may be carry-over from other donors' samples.

This chain links TRBV6-1 with TRBJ2-5; no clear D. The CDR3 contains 13 residues. The germline CDR1 and CDR2 sequences are MNHNS and SASEGT. Trimming took 6 bases from V and 2 from J, leaving 10 bases between them. The CDR3 DNA reads as TGTGCCAGCAGCACAACAGAGCAAGAGACCCAGTACTTC. Its translation: CASSTTEQETQYF.

This clone was seen a few times. The J gene is TRBJ1-6, the V gene TRBV7-2; unclear D gene. Germline CDR1 SGHTA, CDR2 FQGNSA. This CDR3 region has 12 residues. V gave up 4 bases and J gave up 7 bases, with 5 bases separating them. CDR3 residues: CASSSRNSPLHF. In DNA form, the CDR3 reads TGTGCCAGCAGCTCACGGAATTCACCCCTCCACTTT.

The chain couples TRBV19 to TRBJ2-7, with no clear D. V shed 5 bases and J shed 2 bases, with 13 bases lying between them. The CDR3 spans 14 residues. From germline, CDR1 is LNHDA and CDR2 SQIVND (reference sequence). This chain's CDR3 is CASSQSEGTYEQYF. The CDR3 nucleotides are TGTGCCAGTAGTCAGTCGGAAGGGACCTACGAGCAGTACTTC.

V gene TRBV5-4 combines with J gene TRBJ2-2, with D possibly being TRBD1 or TRBD2 (5 bases each). Germline V gene data show CDR1 as SGHNT and CDR2 as YYREEE (reference sequence). The CDR3 totals 15 residues. The V gene lost 2 bases and the J gene lost 2 bases, with 10 bases spanning the gap. CDR3 protein: CASSFGTVNTGELFF. DNA of the CDR3: TGTGCCAGCAGCTTTGGGACGGTTAACACCGGGGAGCTGTTTTTT.

This clone occurred once. V usage is TRBV28 and J usage is TRBJ2-1, with 7 bases that match TRBD2. Germline CDR1 is MDHEN and CDR2 is SYDVKM. This CDR3 is 15 amino acids long. V was clipped by 7 bases and J by 0 bases; unmatched bases: 6. CDR3 protein: CASKGAGISYNEQFF. The CDR3 nucleotides are TGTGCCAGCAAAGGAGCGGGAATCTCCTACAATGAGCAGTTCTTC.

The J gene is TRBJ1-2, the V gene TRBV11-2; maybe TRBD1 (6 bases). Between the trimmed V and J ends, which lost 6 bases and 6 bases, there was a span of 17 bases. Germline values: CDR1 SGHAT, CDR2 FQNNGV. The CDR3 has 14 residues. Written as DNA, the CDR3 is TGTGCCAGCAGGAACAGGGTGAAGTTTCATGGCTACACCTTC. Amino acid sequence: CASRNRVKFHGYTF.

This clone has more than one count but fewer than ten. The chain links TRBV27 to TRBJ2-7; D perhaps matches TRBD1 (5 bases). The CDR3 covers 13 residues. V lost 0 bases and J lost 7, with 10 bases in between. Germline V lookup: CDR1 MNHEY, CDR2 SMNVEV (reference sequence). The CDR3: CASSLSRRTEQYF. CDR3 nucleotide sequence: TGTGCCAGCAGTTTATCCCGAAGGACAGAGCAGTACTTC.

This chain uses TRBV6-4 with TRBJ2-2; possible D gene TRBD2, 7 bases. CDR1 MRHNA and CDR2 SNTAGT come from the germline V gene. V lost 8 bases, J lost 3 bases, and 10 bases lay in between. The CDR3 extends over 13 amino acids. As DNA, the CDR3 is TGTGCCAGCGGCGGGGGCGACACCGGGGAGCTGTTTTTT. Its protein product is CASGGGDTGELFF.

V gene TRBV5-1 combines with J gene TRBJ2-2, with 9 bases matching TRBD1. The germline gives CDR1 SGHRS, CDR2 YFSETQ. The length of the CDR3 is 18 residues. Trimming cost V 5 bases and J 7 bases; bases outside gene matches: 18. CDR3 sequence reads: CASSSTNTRDRVIGELFF. CDR3 DNA sequence: TGCGCCAGCAGTTCCACAAACACCCGGGACAGGGTAATCGGGGAGCTGTTTTTT. The entire variable domain, with the rest obtained from reference TRBV5-1 and TRBJ2-2, is as follows: KAGVTQTPRYLIKTRGQQVTLSCSPISGHRSVSWYQQTPGQGLQFLFEYFSETQRNKGNFPGRFSGRQFSNSRSEMNVSTLELGDSALYLCASSSTNTRDRVIGELFFGEGSRLTVL.

V is TRBV7-2 and J is TRBJ2-1, with D unresolved. The length of the CDR3 is 12 residues. Germline V gene lookup returns CDR1 SGHTA and CDR2 FQGNSA. V was trimmed by 5 bases and J by 4 bases, leaving 6 bases between them. The CDR3 sequence: CASSPIYNEQFF. DNA of the CDR3: TGTGCCAGCAGCCCAATATACAATGAGCAGTTCTTC.

The rearrangement links TRBV5-4 to TRBJ2-7; 12 positions match TRBD2. V shed 4 bases, J shed 0 bases, and the junction held 11 bases outside the gene matches. The V gene's germline CDR1 is SGHNT and CDR2 YYREEE (reference sequence). CDR3 length: 18 residues. The CDR3 DNA follows: TGTGCCAGCAGCGTAACAATGGGACTAGCGGGTTTCTCCTACGAGCAGTACTTC. Translating gives CASSVTMGLAGFSYEQYF. The variable domain in full, with the rest retrieved from reference TRBV5-4 and TRBJ2-7, is ETGVTQSPTHLIKTRGQQVTLRCSSQSGHNTVSWYQQALGQGPQFIFQYYREEENGRGNFPPRFSGLQFPNYSSELNVNALELDDSALYLCASSVTMGLAGFSYEQYFGPGTRLTVT.

J is TRBJ2-5 and V is TRBV11-1; the D gene is possibly TRBD2 (5 bases). V was shortened by 6 bases and J by 5 bases, with 16 bases between the two germline ends. The germline V gene has CDR1 SGHAT and CDR2 FQDESV (reference sequence). The CDR3 contains 14 residues. The CDR3 region has the DNA TGTGCCAGCAGTCCACGGGTGCCGGGGGAGACCCAGTACTTC. Encoded protein: CASSPRVPGETQYF.

The V call is TRBV18, the J call TRBJ2-3; 7 bases map to TRBD2. Losses at the gene ends were 6 bases for V and 2 bases for J; bases not matched to a gene: 8. Germline V gene lookup returns CDR1 KGHSH and CDR2 LQKENI. CDR3 size: 15 residues. The DNA of the CDR3 is TGTGCCAGCTCGTCTACTAGCGACTTCACAGATACGCAGTATTTT. This sequence encodes CASSSTSDFTDTQYF.

The chain employs TRBV6-6 and TRBJ1-5, with D unclear. The CDR3 length is 11 residues. Trimming removed 7 bases at V and 2 bases at J, with 3 bases between. CDR1 and CDR2 (germline): MNHNY, SVGAGI (reference sequence). The CDR3 region is CASNGNQPQHF. The CDR3 DNA reads TGTGCCAGCAACGGCAATCAGCCCCAGCATTTT.

The chain uses TRBV30 and TRBJ1-5, with a tentative D call TRBD1 (5 bases). CDR3 length: 18 amino acids. V was cut by 2 bases and J by 0 bases, with 20 bases left in between. Germline V gene lookup returns CDR1 GTSNPN and CDR2 SVGIG (reference sequence). The chain's CDR3 is CAWSSSGAFKYSNQPQHF. For the CDR3, the DNA is TGTGCCTGGAGTTCAAGCGGGGCGTTTAAGTATAGCAATCAGCCCCAGCATTTT.

This clone appeared once. The genes are TRBV29-1 and TRBJ1-2; D possibly corresponds to TRBD1 (5 bases). V gave up 4 bases and J gave up 4 bases, with 13 bases separating them. Per germline, CDR1 SQVTM and CDR2 ANQGSEA. There are 13 residues in the CDR3. The CDR3 DNA follows: TGCAGCGTTGCTGAGGGACCTCGCTATGGCTACACCTTC. Protein sequence: CSVAEGPRYGYTF.

V is TRBV4-3 and J is TRBJ1-2; 7 bases align to TRBD1. Germline assignment: CDR1 LGHNA and CDR2 YSLEER. The CDR3 totals 17 residues. With 2 bases clipped from V and 4 bases from J, the junction kept 13 bases outside the gene matches. This CDR3 is CASSQSALQDRVYGYTF. As DNA, the CDR3 is TGCGCCAGCAGCCAATCAGCCCTTCAAGACAGGGTCTATGGCTACACCTTC.

This clone appeared a few times. The V and J genes are TRBV5-1 and TRBJ2-3, with TRBD1 matching 9 bases. The CDR3 runs 14 residues. With V trimmed by 4 bases and J by 2 bases, 2 bases remained unmatched. Germline V gene lookup returns CDR1 SGHRS and CDR2 YFSETQ. CDR3 DNA sequence: TGCGCCAGCAGCCGGACAGGGGACACAGATACGCAGTATTTT. Its protein product is CASSRTGDTDTQYF.

The chain has TRBV6-5 and TRBJ1-3, with D perhaps matching TRBD1 (6 bases). CDR3 length: 15 amino acids. The germline V and J ends were trimmed by 6 bases and 4 bases, with 16 bases remaining between them. CDR1 and CDR2 (germline): MNHEY, SVGAGI. This CDR3 is CASRPQGFGGNTIYF. The DNA of the CDR3 is TGTGCCAGCAGGCCACAGGGATTTGGGGGAAACACCATATATTTT.

The chain recombines TRBV7-9 with TRBJ2-3; 11 bases agree with TRBD2. This CDR3 region has 15 residues. In germline, CDR1 is SEHNR, CDR2 FQNEAQ (reference sequence). V lost 2 bases and J lost 4; bases outside the gene matches: 2. The CDR3 DNA follows: TGTGCCAGCAGCTTAACTAGCGGGAGTCCAGATACGCAGTATTTT. It is translated as CASSLTSGSPDTQYF.

This chain joins TRBV7-3 and TRBJ2-7; D tentatively reads TRBD1 or TRBD2 (5 bases each). The CDR3 has 17 residues. The V end was cut by 7 bases, the J end by 5 bases, with 27 bases between. Germline CDR1 reads SGHTA; CDR2 reads FQGTGA. The CDR3 here is CASTPPRDGGACHEQYF. In nucleotides, the CDR3 is TGTGCCAGCACCCCCCCCCGGGACGGAGGAGCCTGCCACGAGCAGTACTTC.

This clone appeared a few times. The chain joins TRBV6-1 to TRBJ1-1, with a possible D match to TRBD1 (5 bases). The V end lost 2 bases, the J end lost 5 bases, and 15 bases lay between the germline ends. The length of the CDR3 is 15 residues. Germline V gene data show CDR1 as MNHNS and CDR2 as SASEGT. CDR3 sequence reads: CASSERGVGGTEAFF. The CDR3 coding sequence is TGTGCCAGCAGTGAACGGGGGGTCGGGGGGACTGAAGCTTTCTTT.

Points on this clone: A far larger clone is one base from this, pointing to a likely read error. This sample includes further DNA sequences coding for the same CDR3. The chain is built from TRBV6-1 and TRBJ1-1; tentative D call: TRBD1 (5 bases). The length of the CDR3 is 14 residues. Germline V gene sequence: CDR1 MNHNS, CDR2 SASEGT. The chain's CDR3 is CASSEVTGVAEAFF. CDR3 nucleotides: TGTGCTAGCAGTGAAGTGACGGGGGTAGCTGAAGCTTTCTTT.

The V and J genes are TRBV21-1 and TRBJ1-3. TRBV21-1 is marked as a pseudogene. This CDR3 comprises 12 residues. In DNA, the CDR3 is TGTGCCAGCAGTCAAGAGCAAGGCACCATATATTTT. Translated: CASSQEQGTIYF.

With respect to this clone: The same CDR3 arises from other DNA sequences in this sample as well. The rearrangement links TRBV28 to TRBJ2-7; the match to TRBD1 covers 10 bases. V gave up 5 bases and J gave up 3 bases; unmatched junction bases: 7. Germline CDR1 reads MDHEN; CDR2 reads SYDVKM. This CDR3 has 15 amino acids. Here the CDR3 DNA reads TGTGCCAGCAGTCGCCCGGGACAGGGGCTCTACGAGCAGTACTTC. This encodes CASSRPGQGLYEQYF.

This clone was observed a handful of times. The rearrangement links TRBV4-3 to TRBJ2-1, with 10 bases aligning to TRBD1. J was trimmed by 7 bases and V by 3 bases; bases with no gene match: 6. The length of the CDR3 is 15 residues. In germline, CDR1 is LGHNA, CDR2 YSLEER. The CDR3 DNA reads as TGCGCCAGCAGCCAGACGGGACAGGGGACGAATGAGCAGTTCTTC. Amino acid sequence: CASSQTGQGTNEQFF.

The chain carries TRBV30 and TRBJ2-6; no clear D gene. The germline V gene has CDR1 GTSNPN and CDR2 SVGIG (reference sequence). The V gene lost 5 bases and the J gene lost 0 bases, with 11 bases spanning the gap. This CDR3 is 15 amino acids long. Here the CDR3 DNA reads TGTGCCTGGCAAGTCGGGTACTCTGGGGCCAACGTCCTGACTTTC. Its protein product is CAWQVGYSGANVLTF.

The chain has TRBV7-2 and TRBJ2-7; TRBD2 might be the D (5 bases). The CDR3 is 15 residues long. Trimming removed 5 bases at V and 3 bases at J, with 17 bases between. Germline assignment: CDR1 SGHTA and CDR2 FQGNSA. CDR3 region: CASSRLGGSNYEQYF. CDR3 in DNA: TGTGCCAGCAGCCGACTCGGTGGGAGTAACTACGAGCAGTACTTC.

This chain joins TRBV5-1 and TRBJ2-7; 10 bases match TRBD2. With V trimmed by 0 bases and J by 2 bases, 2 bases remained unmatched. Germline CDR1 and CDR2: SGHRS and YFSETQ. The CDR3 is 15 residues long. CDR3 nucleotide sequence: TGCGCCAGCAGCTTGGAACTAGCGGGACCCTACGAGCAGTACTTC. It yields the protein CASSLELAGPYEQYF. Based on the CDR3 plus reference TRBV5-1 and TRBJ2-7, the full variable domain is KAGVTQTPRYLIKTRGQQVTLSCSPISGHRSVSWYQQTPGQGLQFLFEYFSETQRNKGNFPGRFSGRQFSNSRSEMNVSTLELGDSALYLCASSLELAGPYEQYFGPGTRLTVT.

For the CDR3, the DNA is TGTGCCAGCAATCACTACTCCTACAATGAGCAGTTCTTC. Its translation: CASNHYSYNEQFF. The chain carries TRBV11-2 and TRBJ2-1; D remains unclear. CDR1 SGHAT and CDR2 FQNNGV come from the germline V gene. V was trimmed by 7 bases and J by 0 bases, leaving 7 bases between them. This CDR3 contains 13 residues.

CDR3 coding DNA: TGCGCCAGCAGCCCACGATCACTAGCGGGAGCGGGTGGGACCCAGTACTTC. This codes for CASSPRSLAGAGGTQYF. The chain combines TRBV5-1 with TRBJ2-5; TRBD2 aligns across 11 bases. This CDR3 spans 17 amino acids. The germline CDR1 and CDR2 sequences are SGHRS and YFSETQ. Trimming at V came to 4 bases and at J to 7 bases, leaving 15 bases not matched to a gene.

This chain uses TRBV2 with TRBJ2-5; tentative D call: TRBD2 (6 bases). The last part of the DNA fits TRBJ2-7 better; the J call may be wrong. CDR3 length equals 14 residues. CDR1 and CDR2 from the germline V gene are SNHLY and FYNNEI. CDR3 DNA: TGTGCCAGCAACCTCAGGGCGGGAAGGTACGAGCAGTACTTC. Its protein is CASNLRAGRYEQYF.